Presented here are 10 T cell receptor beta chains from one specimen sequenced in a study of HIV-infected patients and healthy controls. Reverse transcription used 500 to 550 ng RNA and constant-region primers for alpha and beta. Using multiplexing indices, alpha and beta chain libraries were generated apart by chain-specific third strand synthesis. A single record per CDR3 protein comes from TCRdb applying MiXCR to the 5' RACE reads. The sample includes 8,000 to 10,000 distinct CDR3 sequences, about 6% of them seen just once. Whole blood was used without fractionation, so all unsorted peripheral T cells were included. The sequenced material came from blood. These receptors were taken from an adult in good health.

This clonotype was seen many times. The chain employs TRBV7-6 and TRBJ2-2; 9 bases line up with TRBD2. CDR1 and CDR2 (germline): SGHVS, FNYEAQ. J was trimmed by 6 bases and V by 5 bases; bases with no gene match: 16. The length of the CDR3 is 18 residues. The CDR3 region has the DNA TGTGCCAGCAGCCCCTTCTCTGGCGGGGGGGCCGGGGCCGGGGAGCTGTTTTTT. Translating gives CASSPFSGGGAGAGELFF.

This clonotype was counted between two and nine times. V and J are TRBV6-5 and TRBJ1-4; no firm D call. The germline V and J ends were trimmed by 8 bases and 8 bases, with 21 bases remaining between them. There are 15 residues in the CDR3. Per germline, CDR1 MNHEY and CDR2 SVGAGI. CDR3 loop: CASQTKAGLYEKLFF. CDR3 nucleotide sequence: TGTGCCAGCCAAACTAAGGCGGGCCTATACGAAAAACTGTTTTTT.

This clonotype is judged medium-sized. The V gene is TRBV5-6, the J gene TRBJ2-5; unclear D gene. The germline gives CDR1 SGHDT, CDR2 YYEEEE. CDR3 length: 14 residues. Trimming left V 4 bases short and J 5 bases short, with 15 bases between. CDR3 region: CASSLSGLRETQYF. The CDR3, as DNA: TGTGCCAGCAGCCTATCCGGTCTCAGGGAGACCCAGTACTTC.

In its sample, this clonotype was seen many times. This chain uses TRBV12-3 or TRBV12-4 with TRBJ2-3, with no clear D. V was clipped by 7 bases and J by 5 bases, with 10 bases between them. This CDR3 region has 12 residues. CDR3 coding DNA: TGTGCCAGCACTTCGAACCGAGATACGCAGTATTTT. It codes for CASTSNRDTQYF.

Relative to its sample, this clonotype is medium-sized. The V call is TRBV7-3, the J call TRBJ2-1, with 13 bases aligning to TRBD2. Unmatched junction bases numbered 0, after V lost 4 bases and J lost 3 bases. The CDR3 extends over 15 amino acids. The germline V gene encodes CDR1 SGHTA and CDR2 FQGTGA. DNA of the CDR3: TGTGCCAGCAGCTGGACTAGCGGGGGCTACAATGAGCAGTTCTTC. Protein: CASSWTSGGYNEQFF.

This clonotype was seen more than once but under ten times. The chain has TRBV13 and TRBJ2-1, with 9 bases lining up with TRBD2. The CDR3 length is 15 residues. V gave up 3 bases and J gave up 4 bases; unmatched junction bases: 4. CDR1 and CDR2 (germline): PRHDT, FYEKMQ (reference sequence). The DNA of the CDR3 is TGTGCCAGCAGCTTTCTGGCGGGGGGGTACAATGAGCAGTTCTTC. Protein product: CASSFLAGGYNEQFF.

This clonotype showed up just a few times. Written as DNA, the CDR3 is TGTGCCAGCAGTGAATATAGAGGGACAGGGAAGGAACTGTTTTTT. Protein sequence: CASSEYRGTGKELFF. J is TRBJ1-4 and V is TRBV25-1; 9 bases agree with TRBD1. This CDR3 is 15 amino acids long. Germline V gene data show CDR1 as MGHDK and CDR2 as SYGVNS. Trimming removed 0 bases from V and 12 bases from J; junction bases left unmatched: 8.

By sample share, this clonotype is medium-sized. The V call is TRBV28, the J call TRBJ1-5; D possibly corresponds to TRBD1 (6 bases). The germline V and J ends were trimmed by 1 base and 4 bases, with 17 bases remaining between them. Germline V gene lookup returns CDR1 MDHEN and CDR2 SYDVKM. This CDR3 spans 17 amino acids. CDR3 bases: TGTGCCAGCAGTTTATCGGATACGGGGGCGGAGAATCAGCCCCAGCATTTT. Translated, it gives CASSLSDTGAENQPQHF.

This clonotype qualifies as medium-sized (0.01 to 0.1%). The chain is built from TRBV18 and TRBJ2-1, with D perhaps matching TRBD2 (5 bases). This CDR3 has 17 residues. CDR1 and CDR2 from the germline V gene are KGHSH and LQKENI. V was pared by 4 bases and J by 0 bases, with 16 bases between. The CDR3 sequence is CASSLLYGESSYNEQFF. The CDR3 DNA is TGTGCCAGCTCACTACTGTACGGGGAAAGCTCCTACAATGAGCAGTTCTTC.

There are many counts of this clonotype. The CDR3 spells CASSLAGTLNQPQHF. The CDR3 bases are TGCGCCAGCAGCTTGGCCGGAACGCTCAATCAGCCCCAGCATTTT. The rearrangement uses TRBV5-1 and TRBJ1-5, with no clear D. Trimming cost V 0 bases and J 3 bases, with 10 bases left between them. Germline V lookup: CDR1 SGHRS, CDR2 YFSETQ. The CDR3 sequence is 15 residues long.